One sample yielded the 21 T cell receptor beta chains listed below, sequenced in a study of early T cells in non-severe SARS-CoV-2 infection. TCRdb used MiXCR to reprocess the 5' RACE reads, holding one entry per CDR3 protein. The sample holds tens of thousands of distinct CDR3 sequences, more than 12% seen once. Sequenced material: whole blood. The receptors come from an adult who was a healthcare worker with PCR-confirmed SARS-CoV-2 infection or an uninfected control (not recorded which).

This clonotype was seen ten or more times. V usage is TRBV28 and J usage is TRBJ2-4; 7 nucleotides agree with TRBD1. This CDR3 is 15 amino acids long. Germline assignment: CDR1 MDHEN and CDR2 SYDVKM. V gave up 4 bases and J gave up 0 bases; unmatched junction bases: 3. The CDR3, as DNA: TGTGCCAGCAGTTGGGACAGACTAGCCAAAAACATTCAGTACTTC. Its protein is CASSWDRLAKNIQYF.

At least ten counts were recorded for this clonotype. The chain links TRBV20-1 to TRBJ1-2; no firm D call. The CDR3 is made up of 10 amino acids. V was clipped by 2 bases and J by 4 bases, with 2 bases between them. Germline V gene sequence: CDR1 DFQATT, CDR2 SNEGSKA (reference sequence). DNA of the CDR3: TGCAGTGCTAGATTCTATGGCTACACCTTC. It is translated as CSARFYGYTF.

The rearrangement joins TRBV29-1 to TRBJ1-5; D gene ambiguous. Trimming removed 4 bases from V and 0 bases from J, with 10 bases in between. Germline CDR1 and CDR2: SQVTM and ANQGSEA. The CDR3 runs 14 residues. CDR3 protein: CSVVEGYSNQPQHF. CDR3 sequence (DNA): TGCAGCGTTGTCGAGGGCTATAGCAATCAGCCCCAGCATTTT.

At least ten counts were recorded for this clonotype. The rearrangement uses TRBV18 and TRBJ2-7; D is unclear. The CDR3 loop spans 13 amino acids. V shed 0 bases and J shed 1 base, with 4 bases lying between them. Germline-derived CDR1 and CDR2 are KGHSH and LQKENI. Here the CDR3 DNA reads TGTGCCAGCTCACCACCCGATTCCTACGAGCAGTACTTC. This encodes CASSPPDSYEQYF.

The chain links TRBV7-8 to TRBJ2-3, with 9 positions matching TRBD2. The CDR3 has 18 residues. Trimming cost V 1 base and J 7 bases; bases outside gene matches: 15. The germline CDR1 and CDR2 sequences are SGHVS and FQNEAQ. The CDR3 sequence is CASSLGLVSGGTPNTQYF. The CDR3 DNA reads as TGTGCCAGCAGCTTAGGGTTGGTGAGCGGGGGGACCCCCAATACGCAGTATTTT.

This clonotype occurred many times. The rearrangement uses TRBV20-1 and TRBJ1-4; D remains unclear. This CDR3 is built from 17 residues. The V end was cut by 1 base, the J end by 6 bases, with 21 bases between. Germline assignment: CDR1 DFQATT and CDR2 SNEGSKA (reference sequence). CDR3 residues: CSARAARARASDEKLFF. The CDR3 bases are TGCAGTGCTAGAGCGGCGAGGGCGAGAGCCAGTGATGAAAAACTGTTTTTT.

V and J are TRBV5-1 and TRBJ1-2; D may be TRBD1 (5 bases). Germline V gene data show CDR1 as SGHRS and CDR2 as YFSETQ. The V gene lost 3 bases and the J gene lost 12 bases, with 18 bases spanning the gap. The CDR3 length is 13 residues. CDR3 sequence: CASSSGTPSPHTF. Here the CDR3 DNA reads TGCGCCAGCAGCTCCGGGACTCCTTCTCCACACACCTTC.

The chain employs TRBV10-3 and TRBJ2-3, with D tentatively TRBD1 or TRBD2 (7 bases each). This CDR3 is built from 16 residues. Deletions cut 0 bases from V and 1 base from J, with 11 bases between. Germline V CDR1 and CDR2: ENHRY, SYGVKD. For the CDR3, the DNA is TGTGCCATCAGTGAGTCGACAGGGAGGGGCACAGATACGCAGTATTTT. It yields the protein CAISESTGRGTDTQYF.

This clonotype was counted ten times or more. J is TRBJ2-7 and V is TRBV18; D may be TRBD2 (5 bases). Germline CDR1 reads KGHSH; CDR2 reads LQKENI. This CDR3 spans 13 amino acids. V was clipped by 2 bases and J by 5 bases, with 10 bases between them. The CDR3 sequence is CASSPGSGNEQYF. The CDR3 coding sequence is TGTGCCAGCTCACCAGGTTCGGGAAACGAGCAGTACTTC.

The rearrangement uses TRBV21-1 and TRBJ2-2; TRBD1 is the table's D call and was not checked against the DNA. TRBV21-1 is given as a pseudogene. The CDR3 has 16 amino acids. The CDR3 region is CASSKASGGGSGELFF. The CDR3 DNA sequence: TGTGCCAGCAGCAAAGCTTCGGGCGGGGGCTCCGGGGAGCTGTTTTTT.

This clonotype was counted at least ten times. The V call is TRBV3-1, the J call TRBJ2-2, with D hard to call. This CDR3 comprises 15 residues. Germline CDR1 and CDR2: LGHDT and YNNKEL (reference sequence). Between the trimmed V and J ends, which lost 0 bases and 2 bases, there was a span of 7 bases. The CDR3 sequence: CASSQEGRNTGELFF. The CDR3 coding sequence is TGTGCCAGCAGCCAAGAAGGCAGAAACACCGGGGAGCTGTTTTTT.

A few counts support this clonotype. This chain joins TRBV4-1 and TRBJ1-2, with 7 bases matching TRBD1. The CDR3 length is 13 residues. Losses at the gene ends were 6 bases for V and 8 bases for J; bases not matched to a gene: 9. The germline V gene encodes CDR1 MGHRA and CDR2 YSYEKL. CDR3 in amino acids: CASSSDRAGGYTF. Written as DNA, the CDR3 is TGCGCCAGCAGTTCCGACAGGGCGGGCGGCTACACCTTC.

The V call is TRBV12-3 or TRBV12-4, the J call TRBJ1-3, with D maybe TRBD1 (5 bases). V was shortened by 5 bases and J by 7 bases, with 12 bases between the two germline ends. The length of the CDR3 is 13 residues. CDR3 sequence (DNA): TGTGCCAGCAGTCTACTTAAGGGGAACACCATATATTTT. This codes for CASSLLKGNTIYF.

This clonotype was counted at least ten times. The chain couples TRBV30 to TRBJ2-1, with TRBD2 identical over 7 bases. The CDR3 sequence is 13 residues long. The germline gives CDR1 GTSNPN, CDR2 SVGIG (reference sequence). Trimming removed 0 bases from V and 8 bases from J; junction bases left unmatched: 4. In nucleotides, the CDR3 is TGTGCCTGGAGTGTAGGGAGGGCCGATGAGCAGTTCTTC. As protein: CAWSVGRADEQFF.

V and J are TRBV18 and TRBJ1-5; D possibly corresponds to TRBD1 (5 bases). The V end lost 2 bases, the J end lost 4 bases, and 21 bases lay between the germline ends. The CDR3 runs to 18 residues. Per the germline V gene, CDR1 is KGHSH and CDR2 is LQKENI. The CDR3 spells CASSPGPGGESFNQPQHF. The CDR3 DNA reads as TGTGCCAGCTCACCAGGGCCTGGGGGAGAGAGTTTTAATCAGCCCCAGCATTTT.

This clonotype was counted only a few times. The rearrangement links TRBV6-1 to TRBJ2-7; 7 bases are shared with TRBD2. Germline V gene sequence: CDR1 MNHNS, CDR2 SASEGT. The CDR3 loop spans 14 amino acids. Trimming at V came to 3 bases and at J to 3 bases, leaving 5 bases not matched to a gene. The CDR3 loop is CASSDGGSLYEQYF. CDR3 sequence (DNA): TGTGCCAGCAGTGACGGCGGGAGTCTCTACGAGCAGTACTTC.

The CDR3 region is CSVDVAFNEQFF. The CDR3 DNA reads as TGCAGCGTTGATGTAGCGTTCAATGAGCAGTTCTTC. The chain has TRBV29-1 and TRBJ2-1; D possibly corresponds to TRBD2 (5 bases). This CDR3 has 12 residues. The V gene lost 3 bases and the J gene lost 6 bases, with 9 bases spanning the gap. Germline V lookup: CDR1 SQVTM, CDR2 ANQGSEA.

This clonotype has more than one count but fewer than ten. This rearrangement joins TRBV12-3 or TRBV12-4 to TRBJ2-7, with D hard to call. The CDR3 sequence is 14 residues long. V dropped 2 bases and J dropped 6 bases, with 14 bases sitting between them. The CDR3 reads CASSLSRSWVEQYF. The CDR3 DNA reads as TGTGCCAGCAGTTTATCCCGCAGCTGGGTCGAGCAGTACTTC.

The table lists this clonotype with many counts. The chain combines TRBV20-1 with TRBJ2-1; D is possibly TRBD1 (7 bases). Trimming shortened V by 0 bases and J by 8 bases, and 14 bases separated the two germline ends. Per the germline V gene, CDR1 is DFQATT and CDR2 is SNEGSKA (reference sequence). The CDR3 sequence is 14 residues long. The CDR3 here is CSARDIRGADEQFF. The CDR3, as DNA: TGCAGTGCTAGAGACATCAGGGGGGCCGATGAGCAGTTCTTC.

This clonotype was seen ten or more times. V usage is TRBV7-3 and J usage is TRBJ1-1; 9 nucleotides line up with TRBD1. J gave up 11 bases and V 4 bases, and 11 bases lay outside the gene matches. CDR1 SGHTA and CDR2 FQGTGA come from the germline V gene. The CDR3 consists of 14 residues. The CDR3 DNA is TGTGCCAGCAGCTCGGCCCCACAGGGGGCGATGGCTTTCTTT. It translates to CASSSAPQGAMAFF.

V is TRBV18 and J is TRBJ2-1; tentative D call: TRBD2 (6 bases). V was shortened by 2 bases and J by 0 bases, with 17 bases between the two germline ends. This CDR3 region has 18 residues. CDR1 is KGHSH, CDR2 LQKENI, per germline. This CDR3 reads CASSPWAVGGNSYNEQFF. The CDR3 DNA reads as TGTGCCAGCTCACCATGGGCTGTGGGAGGAAACTCCTACAATGAGCAGTTCTTC.